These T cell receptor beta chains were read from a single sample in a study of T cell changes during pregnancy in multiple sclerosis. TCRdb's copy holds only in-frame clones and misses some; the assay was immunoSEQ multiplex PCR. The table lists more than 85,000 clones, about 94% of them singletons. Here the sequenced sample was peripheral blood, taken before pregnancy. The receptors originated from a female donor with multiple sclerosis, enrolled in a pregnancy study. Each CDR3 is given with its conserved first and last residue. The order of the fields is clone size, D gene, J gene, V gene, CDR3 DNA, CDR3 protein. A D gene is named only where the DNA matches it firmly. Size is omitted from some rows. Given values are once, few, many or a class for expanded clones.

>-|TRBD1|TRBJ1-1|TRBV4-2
TGTGCCAGCAGCCGATGGACAGGGAAAAACACTGAAGCTTTCTTT
CASSRWTGKNTEAFF
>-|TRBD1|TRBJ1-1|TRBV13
TGTGCCAGCAGCTTACCGCCAGGGGGGACTGAAGCTTTCTTT
CASSLPPGGTEAFF
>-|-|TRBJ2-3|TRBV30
TGTGCCTGGAGTGTAATTCTTACAGATACGCAGTATTTT
CAWSVILTDTQYF
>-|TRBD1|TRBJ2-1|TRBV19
TGTGCCAGTGGCAGGGGGTGGAATGAGCAGTTCTTC
CASGRGWNEQFF
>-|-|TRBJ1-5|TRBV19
TGTGCCAGTAGTAACATCAATCAGCCCCAGCATTTT
CASSNINQPQHF
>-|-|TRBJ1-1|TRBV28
TGTGCCAGCAGTTTAACTCGGGAGACTTTCTTT
CASSLTRETFF
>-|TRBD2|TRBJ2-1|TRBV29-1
TGCAGCGTTGAACGGACTAGCGGGAGAAGTAATGAGCAGTTCTTC
CSVERTSGRSNEQFF
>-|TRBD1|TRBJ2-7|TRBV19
TGTGCCAGTAGTATCTACTACAGGGGGAGCTCCAACTACGAGCAGTACTTC
CASSIYYRGSSNYEQYF
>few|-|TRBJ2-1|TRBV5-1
TGCGCCAGCAGTCCCGACACGAGCTCCTACAATGAGCAGTTCTTC
CASSPDTSSYNEQFF
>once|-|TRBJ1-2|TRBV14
TGTGCCAGCAGCCAAGAACTCAGGCTGGGCTATGGCTACACCTTC
CASSQELRLGYGYTF
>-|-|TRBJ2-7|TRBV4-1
TGCGCCAGCAGCCAAGAAACAGGAACCTACGAGCAGTACTTC
CASSQETGTYEQYF
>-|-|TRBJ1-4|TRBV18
TGTGCCAGCTCACCCGGACGGGGGTCCGGAGAAAAACTGTTTTTT
CASSPGRGSGEKLFF
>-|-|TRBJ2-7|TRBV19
TGTGCCAGTAGTATCGGGTCCGGAGACTTCTACGAGCAGTACTTC
CASSIGSGDFYEQYF
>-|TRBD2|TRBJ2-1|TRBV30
TGTGCCTGGAACTTACTCTTAGCGGGATATTACAATGAGCAGTTCTTC
CAWNLLLAGYYNEQFF
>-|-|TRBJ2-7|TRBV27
TGTGCCAGCAGTTCGACTCCCCTTAGCTCCTACGAGCAGTACTTC
CASSSTPLSSYEQYF
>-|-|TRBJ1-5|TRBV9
TGTGCCAGCAGCGTAGGAGGCGGACTATATAGCAATCAGCCCCAGCATTTT
CASSVGGGLYSNQPQHF
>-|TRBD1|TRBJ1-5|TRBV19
TGTGCCAGTAGTATTCGAAGGGGGCATCAGCCCCAGCATTTT
CASSIRRGHQPQHF
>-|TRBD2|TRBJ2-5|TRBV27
TGTGCCAGCAGCCTAAGGCAACTAGCGGGAGGGCGGGGGGAGACCCAGTACTTC
CASSLRQLAGGRGETQYF
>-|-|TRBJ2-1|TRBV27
TGTGCCAGCAGTACGTTACAAGCGGCAATTAGTCAGGGGGAGCAGTTCTTC
CASSTLQAAISQGEQFF
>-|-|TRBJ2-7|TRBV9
TGTGCCAGCAGCGTAGGTTGGCAGGGTTCCTACGAGCAGTACTTC
CASSVGWQGSYEQYF
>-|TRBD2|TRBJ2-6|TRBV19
TGTGCCAGTAGTATCCTACTAGCGGGAGGGGGCTCTGGGGCCAACGTCCTGACTTTC
CASSILLAGGGSGANVLTF
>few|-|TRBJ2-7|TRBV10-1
TGCGCCAGCAATGGGCAGGGCTACGAGCAGTACTTC
CASNGQGYEQYF
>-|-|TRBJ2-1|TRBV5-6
TGTGCCAGCAGCTTGGGGGCAGGCCAAGGTGAGCAGTTCTTC
CASSLGAGQGEQFF
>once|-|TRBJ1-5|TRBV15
TGTGCCACCAGCAGAGATCGGTCGGATCAGCCCCAGCATTTT
CATSRDRSDQPQHF
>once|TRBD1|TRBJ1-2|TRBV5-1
TGCGCCAGCGCGCGGGACAGGGGTAACTATGGCTACACCTTC
CASARDRGNYGYTF
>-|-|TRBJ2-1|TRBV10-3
TGTGCCATCGGGAGGAAAGCGGGTTTTTTGGTCGGTGAGCAGTTCTTC
CAIGRKAGFLVGEQFF
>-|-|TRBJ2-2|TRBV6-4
TGTGTCAGCAGTGCGCTAGTCGGAACCGGGGAGCTGTTTTTT
CVSSALVGTGELFF
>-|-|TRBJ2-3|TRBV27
TGTGCCAGCAGCTCCTATTACACAGATACGCAGTATTTT
CASSSYYTDTQYF
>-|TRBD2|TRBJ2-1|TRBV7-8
TGTGCCAGCAGCTCTGCCGGGACTAGCGGGAGGAATGAGCAGTTCTTC
CASSSAGTSGRNEQFF
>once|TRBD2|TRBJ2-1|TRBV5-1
TGCGCCAGCAGCCCTGGACTAGTCCCTGATGAGCAGTTCTTC
CASSPGLVPDEQFF
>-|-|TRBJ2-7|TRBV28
TGTGCCAGCAGTGAAGGAGGGTCGAGCGAGCAGTACTTC
CASSEGGSSEQYF
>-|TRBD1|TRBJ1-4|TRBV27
TGTGCCAGCACCCTAACAGGGGCGCGAGGTGAAAAACTGTTTTTT
CASTLTGARGEKLFF
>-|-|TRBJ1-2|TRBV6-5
TGTGCCAGCAGTTTTGGGCCAAGATATGGCTACACCTTC
CASSFGPRYGYTF
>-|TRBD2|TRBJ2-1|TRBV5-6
TGTGCCAGCAGCTTGCCGGGAGGCACAGGCAATGAGCAGTTCTTC
CASSLPGGTGNEQFF
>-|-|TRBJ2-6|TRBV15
TGTGCCACCAGCAGAGATAACAGGGTCTTGTCTGGGGCCAACGTCCTGACTTTC
CATSRDNRVLSGANVLTF
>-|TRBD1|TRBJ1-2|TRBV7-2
TGTGCCAGCAGCTTAACAGGGGGCGAAGGCTATGGCTACACCTTC
CASSLTGGEGYGYTF
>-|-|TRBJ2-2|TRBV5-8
TGTGCCAGCAGCTCCGGGACTCTGAACACCGGGGAGCTGTTTTTT
CASSSGTLNTGELFF
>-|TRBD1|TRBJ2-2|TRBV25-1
TGTGCCAGCCGCTTCGGTACCCGGGGACAGGGAAGCGGGGAGCTGTTTTTT
CASRFGTRGQGSGELFF
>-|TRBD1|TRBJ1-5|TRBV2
TGTGCCAGTTGGACAGGGCCGACCTATAGCAATCAGCCCCAGCATTTT
CASWTGPTYSNQPQHF
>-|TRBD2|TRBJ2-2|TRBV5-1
TGCGCCAGCAGCGGGCGGATAGCGGGAGCTGGCGGGGAGCTGTTTTTT
CASSGRIAGAGGELFF
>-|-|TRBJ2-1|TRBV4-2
TGTGCCAGCAGCCAAGATCTAGTGACTCTCCTCGGTGAGCAGTTCTTC
CASSQDLVTLLGEQFF
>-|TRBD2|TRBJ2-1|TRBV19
TGTGCCAGCCGGGAGGGCTTGAATGAGCAGTTCTTC
CASREGLNEQFF
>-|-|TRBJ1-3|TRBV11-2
TGTGCCAGCAGCTTAGACTCGACAGCTGGAAACACCATATATTTT
CASSLDSTAGNTIYF
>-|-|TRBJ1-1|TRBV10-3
TGTGCCATCAGTGAGGGGGGGGGCACTGAAGCTTTCTTT
CAISEGGGTEAFF
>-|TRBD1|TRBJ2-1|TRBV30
TGTGCCTGGAGCGCTACAGGGGATTTCTACAATGAGCAGTTCTTC
CAWSATGDFYNEQFF
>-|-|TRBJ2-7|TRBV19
TGTGCCAGTAGCCACGGGGTAGCCTCCTACGAGCAGTACTTC
CASSHGVASYEQYF
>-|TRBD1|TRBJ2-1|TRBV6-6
TGTGCCAGCAGTAACGATCGACAGGGCTTCAAGTTCTTC
CASSNDRQGFKFF
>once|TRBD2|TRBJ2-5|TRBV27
TGTGCCAGCAGTTTATCACCAGCGGGAGGGCCCGGAGAGACCCAGTACTTC
CASSLSPAGGPGETQYF
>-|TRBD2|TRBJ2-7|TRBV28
TGTGCCAGCAGTCCGGGACTACCCTCCTACGAGCAGTACTTC
CASSPGLPSYEQYF
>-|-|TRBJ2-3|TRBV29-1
TGCAGCGTCTCCTCAGGGGCCGCTAGCACAGATACGCAGTATTTT
CSVSSGAASTDTQYF
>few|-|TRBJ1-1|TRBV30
TGTGCCTGGAGTCTGACACTGAACACTGAAGCTTTCTTT
CAWSLTLNTEAFF
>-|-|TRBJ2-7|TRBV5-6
TGTGCCAGCAGCTTGGGACCGGGGGAGCAGTACTTC
CASSLGPGEQYF
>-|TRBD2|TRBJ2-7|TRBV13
TGTGCCAGCAGCCCGGGACTAGGAACCTACGAGCAGTACTTC
CASSPGLGTYEQYF
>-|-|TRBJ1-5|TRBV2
TGTGCCAGCAGTGAACAGGGCAATCAGCCCCAGCATTTT
CASSEQGNQPQHF
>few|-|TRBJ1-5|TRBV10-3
TGTGCCATCGGCGAACCGTCCGGGAGCAATCAGCCCCAGCATTTT
CAIGEPSGSNQPQHF
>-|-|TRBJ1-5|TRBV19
TGTGCCAGTAAGGGGAACAGGGTAAGCAATCAGCCCCAGCATTTT
CASKGNRVSNQPQHF
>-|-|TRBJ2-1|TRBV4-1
TGCGCCAGCAGCCCGGCCCCTAGTAAATCCTACAATGAGCAGTTCTTC
CASSPAPSKSYNEQFF
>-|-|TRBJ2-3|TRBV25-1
TGTGCCACCCGGGGGGGGACAGGGAGGTCATATACGCAGTATTTT
CATRGGTGRSYTQYF